This T cell receptor (beta chain) was sequenced during a study of blood T cell repertoires in COVID-19. Study context: Spain, Italy and the United States supplied samples that represented acute and convalescent COVID-19. T cells, B-cell-depleted T cells, or PBMCs supplied cDNA or gDNA.

The table came from immunoSEQ multiplex PCR; TCRdb's copy has only in-frame clones and leaves some out. This table has approximately 61,000 clones, about 82% appearing once. Germline-derived CDR1 and CDR2 are LNHDA and SQIVND (reference sequence). CDR3 size: 15 residues. After removal of 5 bases from V and 4 bases from J, the junction contained 9 bases not matched to a gene. This clone was counted once. What was sequenced was peripheral blood. The receptor was derived from a man aged 65 to 79 with acute or convalescent COVID-19. This rearrangement joins TRBV19 to TRBJ1-1; 8 bases are shared with TRBD1. In nucleotides, the CDR3 is TGTGCCAGTAGTGTAGGACAGGGCTTTGGCACTGAAGCTTTCTTT. Translation: CASSVGQGFGTEAFF.